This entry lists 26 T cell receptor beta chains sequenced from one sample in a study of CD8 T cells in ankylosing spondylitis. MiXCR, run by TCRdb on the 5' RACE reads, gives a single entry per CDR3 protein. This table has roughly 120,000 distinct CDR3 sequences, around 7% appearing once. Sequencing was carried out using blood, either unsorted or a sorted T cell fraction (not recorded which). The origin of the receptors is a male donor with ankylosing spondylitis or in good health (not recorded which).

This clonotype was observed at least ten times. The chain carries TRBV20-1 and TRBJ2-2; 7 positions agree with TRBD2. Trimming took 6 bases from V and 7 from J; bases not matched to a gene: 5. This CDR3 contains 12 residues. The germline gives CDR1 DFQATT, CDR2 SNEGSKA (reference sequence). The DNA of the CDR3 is TGCAGTGCCGGCGGGGGAATCGGGGAGCTGTTTTTT. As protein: CSAGGGIGELFF.

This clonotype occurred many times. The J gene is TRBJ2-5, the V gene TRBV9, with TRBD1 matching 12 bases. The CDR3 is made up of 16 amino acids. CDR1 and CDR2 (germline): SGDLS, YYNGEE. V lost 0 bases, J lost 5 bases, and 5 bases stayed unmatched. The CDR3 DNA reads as TGTGCCAGCAGCGTAGAAGGGACAGGGGGCCTGGAGACCCAGTACTTC. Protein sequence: CASSVEGTGGLETQYF.

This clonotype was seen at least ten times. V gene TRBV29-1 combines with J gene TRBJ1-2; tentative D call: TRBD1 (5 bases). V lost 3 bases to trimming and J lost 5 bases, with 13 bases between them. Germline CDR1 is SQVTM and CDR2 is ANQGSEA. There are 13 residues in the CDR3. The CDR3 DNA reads TGCAGCGTTGAGAGAGGCGAGGGGTATGGCTACACCTTC. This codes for CSVERGEGYGYTF.

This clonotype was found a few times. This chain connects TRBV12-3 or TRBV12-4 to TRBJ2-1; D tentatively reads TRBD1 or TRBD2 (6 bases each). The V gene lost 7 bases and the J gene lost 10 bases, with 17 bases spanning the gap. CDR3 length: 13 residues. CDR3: CASTLGGLNEQFF. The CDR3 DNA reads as TGTGCCAGCACCCTAGGGGGGCTCAACGAGCAGTTCTTC.

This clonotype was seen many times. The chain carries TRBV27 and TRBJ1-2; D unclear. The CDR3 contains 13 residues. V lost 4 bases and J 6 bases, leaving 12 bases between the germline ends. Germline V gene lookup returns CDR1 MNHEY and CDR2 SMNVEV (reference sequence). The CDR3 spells CASSSRHEDGYTF. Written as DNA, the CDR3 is TGTGCCAGCAGTTCGAGACATGAGGATGGCTACACCTTC.

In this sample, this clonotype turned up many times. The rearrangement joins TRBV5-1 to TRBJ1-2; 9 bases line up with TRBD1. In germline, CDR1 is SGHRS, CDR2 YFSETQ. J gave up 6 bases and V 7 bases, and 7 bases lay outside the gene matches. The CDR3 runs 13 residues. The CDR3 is CASDWDRVNGYTF. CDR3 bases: TGCGCCAGCGATTGGGACAGGGTGAATGGCTACACCTTC.

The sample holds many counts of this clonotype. The CDR3 nucleotides are TGTGCCAGCAGTCGGGACGGTAATTCACCCCTCCACTTT. It is translated as CASSRDGNSPLHF. The chain uses TRBV12-3 or TRBV12-4 and TRBJ1-6; TRBD1 might be the D (5 bases). V was pared by 5 bases and J by 6 bases, with 8 bases between. The CDR3 has 13 amino acids.

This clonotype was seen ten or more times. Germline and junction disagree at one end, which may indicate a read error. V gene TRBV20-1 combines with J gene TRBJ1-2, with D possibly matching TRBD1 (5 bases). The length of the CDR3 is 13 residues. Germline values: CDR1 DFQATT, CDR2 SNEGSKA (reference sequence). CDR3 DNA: TGCAGTGCTAGAGATCGACGTACCGGGACTTTCAACTTC. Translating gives CSARDRRTGTFNF.

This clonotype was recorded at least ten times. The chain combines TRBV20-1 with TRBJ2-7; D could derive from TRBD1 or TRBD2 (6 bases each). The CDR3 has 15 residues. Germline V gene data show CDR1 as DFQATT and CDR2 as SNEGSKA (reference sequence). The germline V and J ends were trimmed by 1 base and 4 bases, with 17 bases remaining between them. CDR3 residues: CSARVGGLGDYEQYF. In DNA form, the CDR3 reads TGCAGTGCTAGAGTGGGGGGCCTGGGGGATTACGAGCAGTACTTC.

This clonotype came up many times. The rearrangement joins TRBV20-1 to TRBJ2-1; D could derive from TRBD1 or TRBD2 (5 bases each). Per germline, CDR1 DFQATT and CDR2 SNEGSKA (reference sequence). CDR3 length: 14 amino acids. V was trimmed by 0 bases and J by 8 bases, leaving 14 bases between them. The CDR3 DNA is TGCAGTGCTAGAGAGGGGCCTAGCAAAGATGAGCAGTTCTTC. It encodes CSAREGPSKDEQFF.

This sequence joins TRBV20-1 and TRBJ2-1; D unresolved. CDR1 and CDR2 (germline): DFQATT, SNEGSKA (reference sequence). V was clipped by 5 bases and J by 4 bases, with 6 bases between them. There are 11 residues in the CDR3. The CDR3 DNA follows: TGCAGTGCTCCTTTATACAATGAGCAGTTCTTC. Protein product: CSAPLYNEQFF.

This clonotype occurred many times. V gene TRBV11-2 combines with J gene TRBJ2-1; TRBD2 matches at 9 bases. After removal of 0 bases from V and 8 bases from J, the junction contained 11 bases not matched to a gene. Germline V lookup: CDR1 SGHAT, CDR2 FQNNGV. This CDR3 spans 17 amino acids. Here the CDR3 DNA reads TGTGCCAGCAGCTTAGACCCGGTTAGCGGGAGCTTCGATGAGCAGTTCTTC. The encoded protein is CASSLDPVSGSFDEQFF.

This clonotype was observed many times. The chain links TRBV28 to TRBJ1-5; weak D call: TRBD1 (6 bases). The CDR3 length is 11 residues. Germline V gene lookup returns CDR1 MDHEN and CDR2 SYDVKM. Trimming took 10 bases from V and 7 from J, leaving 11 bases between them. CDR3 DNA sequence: TGTGCCACACAGGGAGCCCAGCCCCAGCATTTT. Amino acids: CATQGAQPQHF.

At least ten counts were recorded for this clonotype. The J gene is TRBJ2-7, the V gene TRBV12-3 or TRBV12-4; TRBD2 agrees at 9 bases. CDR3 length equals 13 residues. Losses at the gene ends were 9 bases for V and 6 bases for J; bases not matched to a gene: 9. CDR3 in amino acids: CASMRAGGTEQYF. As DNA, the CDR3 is TGTGCCAGTATGAGAGCGGGAGGAACCGAGCAGTACTTC.

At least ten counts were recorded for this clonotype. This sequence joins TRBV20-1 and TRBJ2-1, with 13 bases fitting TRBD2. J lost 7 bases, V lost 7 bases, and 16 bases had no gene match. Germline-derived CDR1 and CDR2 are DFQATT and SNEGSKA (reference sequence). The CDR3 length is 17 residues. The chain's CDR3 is CSGTGLAGEWVGNEQFF. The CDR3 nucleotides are TGCAGTGGCACTGGACTAGCGGGAGAATGGGTTGGGAATGAGCAGTTCTTC.

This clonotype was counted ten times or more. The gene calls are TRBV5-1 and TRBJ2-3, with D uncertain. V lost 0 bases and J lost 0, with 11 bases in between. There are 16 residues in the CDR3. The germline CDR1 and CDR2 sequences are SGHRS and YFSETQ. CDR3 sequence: CASSLANSPSTDTQYF. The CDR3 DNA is TGCGCCAGCAGCTTGGCTAACAGTCCTAGCACAGATACGCAGTATTTT.

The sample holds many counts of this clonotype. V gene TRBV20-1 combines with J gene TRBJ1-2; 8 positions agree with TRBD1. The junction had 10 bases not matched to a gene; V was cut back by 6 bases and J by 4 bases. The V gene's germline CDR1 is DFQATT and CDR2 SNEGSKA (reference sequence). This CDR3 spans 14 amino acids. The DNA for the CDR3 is TGCAGTGCCAAAGGACAGGGACCACTCTATGGCTACACCTTC. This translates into CSAKGQGPLYGYTF.

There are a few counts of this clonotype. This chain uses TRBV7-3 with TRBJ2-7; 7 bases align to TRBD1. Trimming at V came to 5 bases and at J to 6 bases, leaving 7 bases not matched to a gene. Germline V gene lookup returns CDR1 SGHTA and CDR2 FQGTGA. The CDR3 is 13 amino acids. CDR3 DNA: TGTGCCAGCAGCCTTCAATACAGGGGCGAGCAGTACTTC. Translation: CASSLQYRGEQYF.

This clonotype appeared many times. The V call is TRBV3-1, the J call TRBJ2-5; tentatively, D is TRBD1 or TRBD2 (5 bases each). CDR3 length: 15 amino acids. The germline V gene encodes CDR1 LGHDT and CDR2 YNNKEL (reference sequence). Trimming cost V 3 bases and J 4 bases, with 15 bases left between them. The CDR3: CASSHVEAGRETQYF. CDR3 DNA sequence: TGTGCCAGCAGCCATGTTGAGGCAGGGAGAGAGACCCAGTACTTC.

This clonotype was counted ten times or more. CDR3 protein: CSASPISGGAPDTQYF. CDR3 bases: TGCAGTGCTAGCCCCATTAGCGGGGGGGCCCCAGATACGCAGTATTTT. The chain joins TRBV20-1 to TRBJ2-3; 11 nucleotides line up with TRBD2. The CDR3 has 16 residues. CDR1 DFQATT and CDR2 SNEGSKA come from the germline V gene (reference sequence). J lost 4 bases, V lost 3 bases, and 9 bases had no gene match.

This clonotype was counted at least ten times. CDR3 amino acids: CSVKARITDEAFF. DNA for the CDR3: TGCAGCGTTAAGGCCCGAATAACGGATGAAGCTTTCTTT. V usage is TRBV29-1 and J usage is TRBJ1-1, with unresolved D. Germline loops: CDR1 SQVTM, CDR2 ANQGSEA. V lost 5 bases and J 7 bases, leaving 17 bases between the germline ends. This CDR3 has 13 residues. The whole variable domain, filled in from reference TRBV29-1 and TRBJ1-1, reads SAVISQKPSRDICQRGTSLTIQCQVDSQVTMMFWYRQQPGQSLTLIATANQGSEATYESGFVIDKFPISRPNLTFSTLTVSNMSPEDSSIYLCSVKARITDEAFFGQGTRLTVV.

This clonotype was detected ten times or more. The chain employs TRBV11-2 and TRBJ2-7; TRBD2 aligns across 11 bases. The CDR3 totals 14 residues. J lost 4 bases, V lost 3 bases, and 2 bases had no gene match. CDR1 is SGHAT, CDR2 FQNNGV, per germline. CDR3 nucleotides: TGTGCCAGCAGCTTGGGACTAGCGGTATACGAGCAGTACTTC. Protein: CASSLGLAVYEQYF.

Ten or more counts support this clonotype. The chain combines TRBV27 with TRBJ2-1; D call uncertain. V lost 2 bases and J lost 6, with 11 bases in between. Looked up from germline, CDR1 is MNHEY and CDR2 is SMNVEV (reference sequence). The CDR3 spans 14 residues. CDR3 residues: CASSLAQSGNEQFF. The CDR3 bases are TGTGCCAGCAGTTTAGCCCAATCGGGCAATGAGCAGTTCTTC.

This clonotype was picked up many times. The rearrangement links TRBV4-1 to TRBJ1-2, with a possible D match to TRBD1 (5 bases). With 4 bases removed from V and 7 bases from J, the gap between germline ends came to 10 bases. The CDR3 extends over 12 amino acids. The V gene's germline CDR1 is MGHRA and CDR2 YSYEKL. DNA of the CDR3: TGCGCCAGCAGCCCCGACGGGGGTGGCTACACCTTC. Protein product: CASSPDGGGYTF.

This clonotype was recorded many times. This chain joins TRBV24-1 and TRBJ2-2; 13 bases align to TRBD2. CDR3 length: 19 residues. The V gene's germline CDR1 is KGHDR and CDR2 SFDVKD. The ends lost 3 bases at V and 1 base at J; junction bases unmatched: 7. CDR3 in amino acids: CATSDPQGLAGENTGELFF. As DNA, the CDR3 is TGTGCCACCAGTGATCCTCAAGGACTAGCGGGGGAGAACACCGGGGAGCTGTTTTTT.

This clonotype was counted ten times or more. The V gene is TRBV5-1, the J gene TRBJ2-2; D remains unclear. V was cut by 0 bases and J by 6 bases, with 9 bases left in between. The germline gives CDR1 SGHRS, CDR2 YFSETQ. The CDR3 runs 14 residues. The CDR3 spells CASSLVHVPGELFF. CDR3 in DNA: TGCGCCAGCAGCTTGGTTCACGTGCCCGGGGAGCTGTTTTTT.